These T cell receptor beta chains were read from a single sample in a study of vaccination effects on CD4 cells after COVID-19. The antigens for these receptors are not known. Clones were sequenced by immunoSEQ multiplex PCR, and TCRdb holds only the in-frame ones, with some missing. This table holds 55,000 to 80,000 clones, around 80% found once. Specimen: CD4+ T cells from PBMCs cultured with SARS-CoV-2 spike peptides, collected before COVID-19 vaccination. All receptors come from a human donor who received a COVID-19 vaccine. The conserved cysteine and the conserved F or W are not part of the CDR3 here. The order of the fields is V gene, J gene, CDR3 protein.

v_call: TRBV29-1; j_call: TRBJ2-5; cdr3_aa: SGRGSGQETQY
v_call: TRBV5-1; j_call: TRBJ2-1; cdr3_aa: ASSLVVGARSYNEQF
v_call: TRBV4-1; j_call: TRBJ2-3; cdr3_aa: ASSQDPGGTDTQY
v_call: TRBV14; j_call: TRBJ1-1; cdr3_aa: ASSLRPEEDTEAF
v_call: TRBV7-2; j_call: TRBJ1-2; cdr3_aa: ASSFSRARYGYT
v_call: TRBV29-1; j_call: TRBJ2-2; cdr3_aa: SVVGQNTGELF
v_call: TRBV2; j_call: TRBJ1-6; cdr3_aa: ASSSGRPSSYNSPLH
v_call: TRBV3-1/TRBV3-2; j_call: TRBJ1-2; cdr3_aa: ASSQSTGGYGYT
v_call: TRBV5-1; j_call: TRBJ1-1; cdr3_aa: ASSSGSNTEAF
v_call: TRBV29-1; j_call: TRBJ2-5; cdr3_aa: SGKEGEETQY
v_call: TRBV3-1/TRBV3-2; j_call: TRBJ2-2; cdr3_aa: ASSPGMGGTGELF
v_call: TRBV28; j_call: TRBJ1-2; cdr3_aa: ASSGGRTFYGYT
v_call: TRBV15; j_call: TRBJ1-4; cdr3_aa: ATSRPPGQGNEKLF
v_call: TRBV4-1; j_call: TRBJ2-4; cdr3_aa: ASSPGTGGSWYIQY
v_call: TRBV5-1; j_call: TRBJ2-2; cdr3_aa: ASRGIAGHGELF
v_call: TRBV7-9; j_call: TRBJ2-5; cdr3_aa: ASSFTGGPETQY
v_call: TRBV2; j_call: TRBJ1-6; cdr3_aa: ASRGRDGYNSPLH
v_call: TRBV19; j_call: TRBJ1-2; cdr3_aa: ASRPPGGTGGLYGYT
v_call: TRBV6-6; j_call: TRBJ1-4; cdr3_aa: ASSYTRVLEKLF
v_call: TRBV5-4; j_call: TRBJ2-3; cdr3_aa: ASSFLADTQY
v_call: TRBV5-1; j_call: TRBJ2-5; cdr3_aa: ASRERQGRNRYQETQY
v_call: TRBV25-1; j_call: TRBJ2-5; cdr3_aa: ASSVRDSRETQY